Shown below are 13 T cell receptor beta chains from a single sample sequenced in a study of Ad26.COV2.S vaccination and SARS-CoV-2 variants. The sample's treatment: roughly 18 received Ad26.COV2.S at low or high dose, single or two shots; roughly five received placebo; per-sample allocation not given. Collection of samples fell on day 63 after the first vaccine or placebo injection. Generated by immunoSEQ multiplex PCR, the TCRdb table keeps only in-frame clones and is missing some. Of roughly 320,000 clones in the sample, around 83% were seen once. Sequencing was performed on peripheral blood, taken in a trial of Ad26.COV2.S vaccine versus placebo. Receptors originate from a person aged 18 to 59 who received the Ad26.COV2.S COVID-19 vaccine or a placebo.

This chain joins TRBV11-2 and TRBJ1-2, with 7 bases that match TRBD1. The CDR3 length is 14 residues. V was pared by 5 bases and J by 0 bases, with 3 bases of the junction left unmatched. Germline values: CDR1 SGHAT, CDR2 FQNNGV. CDR3: CASSPTGSNYGYTF. The CDR3 bases are TGTGCCAGCAGCCCGACAGGGTCTAACTATGGCTACACCTTC.

In its sample, this clone was seen a few times. Here the CDR3 reads CASGSDQPQHF. For the CDR3, the DNA is TGTGCCAGCGGGAGTGATCAGCCCCAGCATTTT. The rearrangement links TRBV2 to TRBJ1-5; D is unresolved. The germline V and J ends were trimmed by 8 bases and 5 bases, with 7 bases remaining between them. CDR3 length: 11 amino acids. CDR1 SNHLY and CDR2 FYNNEI come from the germline V gene.

This clone was recorded only once. This chain joins TRBV6-5 and TRBJ1-2; D gene ambiguous. The CDR3 is 12 residues long. CDR1 and CDR2 from the germline V gene are MNHEY and SVGAGI. V gave up 6 bases and J gave up 0 bases, with 5 bases separating them. CDR3: CASRNSNYGYTF. For the CDR3, the DNA is TGTGCCAGCAGAAATTCTAACTATGGCTACACCTTC.

The chain couples TRBV6-2 or TRBV6-3 to TRBJ1-2; D is unclear. In germline, CDR1 is MNHEY, CDR2 SVGEGT. CDR3 length: 12 amino acids. V lost 0 bases, J lost 4 bases, and 3 bases lay in between. The CDR3 bases are TGTGCCAGCAGTTACTCCGCCTATGGCTACACCTTC. Amino acids: CASSYSAYGYTF.

For this clone: This specimen includes other DNA sequences encoding the same CDR3. The chain has TRBV6-5 and TRBJ1-1; D unclear. The CDR3 consists of 15 residues. CDR1 is MNHEY and CDR2 is SVGAGI in the germline V gene. The ends were cut back, 0 bases at V and 0 bases at J, with 8 bases in the middle. CDR3 sequence: CASSYSGSMNTEAFF. The CDR3 coding sequence is TGTGCCAGCAGTTACTCTGGCAGTATGAACACTGAAGCTTTCTTT.

The J gene is TRBJ1-6, the V gene TRBV11-2; no firm D call. The CDR3 totals 13 residues. The germline V and J ends were trimmed by 2 bases and 10 bases, with 9 bases remaining between them. The germline V gene has CDR1 SGHAT and CDR2 FQNNGV. As DNA, the CDR3 is TGTGCCAGCAGCTTATCAGAACTCTCACCCCTCCACTTT. Its translation: CASSLSELSPLHF.

J is TRBJ2-7 and V is TRBV7-9, with TRBD1 as a possible D gene (6 bases). V was cut by 5 bases and J by 6 bases, with 14 bases left in between. The germline V gene encodes CDR1 SEHNR and CDR2 FQNEAQ (reference sequence). CDR3 length: 13 amino acids. The CDR3 is CASSVDRSSEQYF. The CDR3, as DNA: TGTGCCAGCAGCGTAGACAGGTCTTCCGAGCAGTACTTC.

V usage is TRBV2 and J usage is TRBJ1-1; no reliable D call. This CDR3 spans 13 amino acids. The V gene's germline CDR1 is SNHLY and CDR2 FYNNEI. V lost 6 bases, J lost 5 bases, and 13 bases lay in between. CDR3 nucleotide sequence: TGTGCCAGCAGCGACTCACGGATTACTGAAGCTTTCTTT. Residues: CASSDSRITEAFF.

The genes are TRBV4-1 and TRBJ1-2, with 7 positions matching TRBD1. This CDR3 comprises 13 residues. The V and J ends lost 8 bases and 2 bases, in that order; junction bases with no gene match: 5. Germline CDR1 reads MGHRA; CDR2 reads YSYEKL. The CDR3 DNA reads TGCGCCAGCGGTCGAGGGGGCAACTATGGCTACACCTTC. This codes for CASGRGGNYGYTF.

This sequence joins TRBV6-2 or TRBV6-3 and TRBJ2-5; TRBD1 agrees at 9 bases. In germline, CDR1 is MNHEY, CDR2 SVGEGT. The CDR3 sequence is 13 residues long. The V segment lost 5 bases and the J segment 5 bases; nucleotides outside the gene matches: 3. CDR3 in amino acids: CASSGTGRETQYF. For the CDR3, the DNA is TGTGCCAGCAGTGGGACAGGGAGGGAGACCCAGTACTTC.

The chain is built from TRBV13 and TRBJ2-3; 7 bases line up with TRBD2. V dropped 4 bases and J dropped 2; count of bases not matched to a gene: 6. Germline loops: CDR1 PRHDT, CDR2 FYEKMQ (reference sequence). The CDR3 covers 15 residues. The DNA for the CDR3 is TGTGCCAGCAGCTCGGGAGCGGGGACCACAGATACGCAGTATTTT. Translating gives CASSSGAGTTDTQYF.

This rearrangement joins TRBV25-1 to TRBJ1-6; the D is unclear. The V gene's germline CDR1 is MGHDK and CDR2 SYGVNS. The V end was cut by 0 bases, the J end by 4 bases, with 1 base between. There are 13 residues in the CDR3. The CDR3 reads CASSEYYNSPLHF. The DNA of the CDR3 is TGTGCCAGCAGTGAATATTATAATTCACCCCTCCACTTT.

This chain uses TRBV30 with TRBJ1-1; no firm D call. Germline assignment: CDR1 GTSNPN and CDR2 SVGIG (reference sequence). V lost 0 bases and J lost 10, with 9 bases in between. The CDR3 has 11 amino acids. CDR3 DNA sequence: TGTGCCTGGAGTGTCTTAAGTCGAGCTTTCTTT. It encodes CAWSVLSRAFF.